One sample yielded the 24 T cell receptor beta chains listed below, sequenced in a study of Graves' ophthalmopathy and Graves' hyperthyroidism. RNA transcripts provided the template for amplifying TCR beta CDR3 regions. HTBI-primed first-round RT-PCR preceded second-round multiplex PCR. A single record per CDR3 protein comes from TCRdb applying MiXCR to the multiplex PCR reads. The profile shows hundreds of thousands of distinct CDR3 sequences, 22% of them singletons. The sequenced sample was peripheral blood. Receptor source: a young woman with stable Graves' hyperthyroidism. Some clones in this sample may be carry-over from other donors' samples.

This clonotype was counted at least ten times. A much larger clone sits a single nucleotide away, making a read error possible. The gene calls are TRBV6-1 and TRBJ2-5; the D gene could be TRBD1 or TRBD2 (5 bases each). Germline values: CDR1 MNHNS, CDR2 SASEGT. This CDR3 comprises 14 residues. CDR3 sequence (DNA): TGTGCCAGCAGAGAGGGGCTACGCCAAGAGACCAAGTACTTC. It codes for CASREGLRQETKYF.

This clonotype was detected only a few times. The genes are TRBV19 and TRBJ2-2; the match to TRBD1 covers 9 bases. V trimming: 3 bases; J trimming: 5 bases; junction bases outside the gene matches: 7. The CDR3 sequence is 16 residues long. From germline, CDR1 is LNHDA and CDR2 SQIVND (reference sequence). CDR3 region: CASSIWGQGETGELFF. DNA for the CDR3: TGTGCCAGTAGTATTTGGGGACAGGGTGAAACCGGGGAGCTGTTTTTT.

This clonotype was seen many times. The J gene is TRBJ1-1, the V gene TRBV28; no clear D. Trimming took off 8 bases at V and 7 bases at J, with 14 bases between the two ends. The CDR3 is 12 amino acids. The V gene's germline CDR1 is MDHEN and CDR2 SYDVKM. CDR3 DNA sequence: TGTGCCAGCCACCCACTGGGTCGTGAAGCTTTCTTT. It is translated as CASHPLGREAFF. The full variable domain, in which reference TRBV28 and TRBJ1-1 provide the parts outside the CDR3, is DVKVTQSSRYLVKRTGEKVFLECVQDMDHENMFWYRQDPGLGLRLIYFSYDVKMKEKGDIPEGYSVSREKKERFSLILESASTNQTSMYLCASHPLGREAFFGQGTRLTVV.

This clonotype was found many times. DNA of the CDR3: TGTGCCAGCAGTTTTTCGACATATCAGCCCCAGCATTTT. As protein: CASSFSTYQPQHF. The chain uses TRBV27 and TRBJ1-5; no clear D gene. This CDR3 has 13 amino acids. V was pared by 3 bases and J by 5 bases, with 8 bases between. Germline CDR1 reads MNHEY; CDR2 reads SMNVEV (reference sequence).

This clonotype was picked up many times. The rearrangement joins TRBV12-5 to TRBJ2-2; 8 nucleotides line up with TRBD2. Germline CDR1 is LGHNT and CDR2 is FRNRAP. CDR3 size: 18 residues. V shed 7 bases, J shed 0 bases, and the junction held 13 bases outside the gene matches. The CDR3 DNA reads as TGTGCTAGTGAATCTCCGCGGGAGGCCCTGTCGAACACCGGGGAGCTGTTTTTT. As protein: CASESPREALSNTGELFF.

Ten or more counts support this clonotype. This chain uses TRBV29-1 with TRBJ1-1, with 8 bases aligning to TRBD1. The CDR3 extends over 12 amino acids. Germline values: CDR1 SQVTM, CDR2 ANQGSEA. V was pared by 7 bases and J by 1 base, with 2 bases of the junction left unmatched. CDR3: CSAGTGNTEAFF. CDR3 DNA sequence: TGCAGCGCAGGGACAGGGAACACTGAAGCTTTCTTT.

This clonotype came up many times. CDR3 amino acids: CAAGKYHTGELFF. The CDR3 coding sequence is TGTGCCGCGGGGAAATATCACACCGGGGAGCTGTTTTTT. The gene calls are TRBV12-3 or TRBV12-4 and TRBJ2-2; D may be TRBD2 (6 bases). The V and J ends lost 11 bases and 3 bases respectively, with 13 bases between them. This CDR3 spans 13 amino acids.

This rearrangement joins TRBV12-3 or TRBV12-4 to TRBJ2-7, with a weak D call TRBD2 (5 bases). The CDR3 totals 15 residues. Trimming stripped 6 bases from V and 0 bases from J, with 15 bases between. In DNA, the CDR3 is TGTGCCAGCAGCAGTTATGGAGGAGTCTCCTACGAGCAGTACTTC. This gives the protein CASSSYGGVSYEQYF.

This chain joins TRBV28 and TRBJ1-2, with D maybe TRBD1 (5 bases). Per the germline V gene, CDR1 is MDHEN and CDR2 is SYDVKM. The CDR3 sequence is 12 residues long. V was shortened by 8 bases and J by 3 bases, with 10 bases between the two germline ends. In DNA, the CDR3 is TGTGCCAGCGGGGGGTTTTACTATGGCTACACCTTC. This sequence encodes CASGGFYYGYTF.

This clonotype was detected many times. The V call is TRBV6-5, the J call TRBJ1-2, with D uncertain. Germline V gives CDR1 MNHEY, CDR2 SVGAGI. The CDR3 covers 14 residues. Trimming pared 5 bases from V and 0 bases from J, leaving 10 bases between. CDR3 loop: CASSLGSPNYGYTF. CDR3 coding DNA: TGTGCCAGCAGTCTAGGTAGCCCTAACTATGGCTACACCTTC.

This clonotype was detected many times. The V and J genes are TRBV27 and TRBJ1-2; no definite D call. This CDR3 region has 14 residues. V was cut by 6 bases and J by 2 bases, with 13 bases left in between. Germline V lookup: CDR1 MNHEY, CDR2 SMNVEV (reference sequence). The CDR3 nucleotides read TGTGCCAGCAGCAAAGGGCCCTGGAACTATGGCTACACCTTC. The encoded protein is CASSKGPWNYGYTF.

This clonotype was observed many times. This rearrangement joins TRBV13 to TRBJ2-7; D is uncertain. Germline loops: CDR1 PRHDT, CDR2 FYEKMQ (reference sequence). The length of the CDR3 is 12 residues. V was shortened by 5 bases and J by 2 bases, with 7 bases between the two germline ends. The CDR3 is CASSQAAYEQYF. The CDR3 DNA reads TGTGCCAGCAGCCAGGCGGCCTACGAGCAGTACTTC.

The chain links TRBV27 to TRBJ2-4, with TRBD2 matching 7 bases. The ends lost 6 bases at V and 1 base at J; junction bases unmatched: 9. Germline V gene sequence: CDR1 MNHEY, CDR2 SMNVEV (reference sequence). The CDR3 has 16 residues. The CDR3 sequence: CASSPPREGAKNIQYF. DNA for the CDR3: TGTGCCAGCAGCCCCCCCAGGGAGGGGGCCAAAAACATTCAGTACTTC.

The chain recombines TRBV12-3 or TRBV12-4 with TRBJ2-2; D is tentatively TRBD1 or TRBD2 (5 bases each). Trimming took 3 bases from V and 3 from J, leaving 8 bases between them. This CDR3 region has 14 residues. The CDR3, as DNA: TGTGCCAGCAGTTTGAGGGGATACACCGGGGAGCTGTTTTTT. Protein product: CASSLRGYTGELFF.

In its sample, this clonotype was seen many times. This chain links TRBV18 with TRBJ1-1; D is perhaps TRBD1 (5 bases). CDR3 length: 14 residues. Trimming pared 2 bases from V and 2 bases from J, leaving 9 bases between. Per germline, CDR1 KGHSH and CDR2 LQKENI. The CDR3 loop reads CASSPAGGNTEAFF. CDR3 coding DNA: TGTGCCAGCTCACCAGCCGGGGGAAACACTGAAGCTTTCTTT.

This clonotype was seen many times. CDR3 DNA sequence: TGTGCCAGCAGTCGTGTACGGGACACAACTTATGGCTACACCTTC. Translated: CASSRVRDTTYGYTF. The rearrangement uses TRBV6-5 and TRBJ1-2; D is perhaps TRBD1 (6 bases). V gave up 5 bases and J gave up 5 bases, with 18 bases separating them. This CDR3 has 15 amino acids. From germline, CDR1 is MNHEY and CDR2 SVGAGI.

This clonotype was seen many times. As DNA, the CDR3 is TGTGCCAGCAGTGAATTGCGAGGAACTGGCGAGCAGTACTTC. Translating it yields CASSELRGTGEQYF. The chain links TRBV2 to TRBJ2-7; D is undetermined. Trimming cost V 2 bases and J 6 bases, with 14 bases left between them. The CDR3 sequence is 14 residues long. In germline, CDR1 is SNHLY, CDR2 FYNNEI.

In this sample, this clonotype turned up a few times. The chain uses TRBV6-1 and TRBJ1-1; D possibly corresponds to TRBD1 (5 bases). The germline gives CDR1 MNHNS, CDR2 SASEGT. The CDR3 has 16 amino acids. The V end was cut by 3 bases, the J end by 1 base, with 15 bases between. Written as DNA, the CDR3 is TGTGCCAGCAGTGACGGGGGGGTTAGGAGGAACACTGAAGCTTTCTTT. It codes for CASSDGGVRRNTEAFF.

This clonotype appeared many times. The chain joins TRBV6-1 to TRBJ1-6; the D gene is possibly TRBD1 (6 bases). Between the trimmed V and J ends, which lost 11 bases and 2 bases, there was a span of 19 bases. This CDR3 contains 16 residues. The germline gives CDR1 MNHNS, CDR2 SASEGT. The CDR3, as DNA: TGTGCCGCGAACAGGGAGGGTAGCGCCTATAATTCACCCCTCCACTTT. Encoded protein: CAANREGSAYNSPLHF.

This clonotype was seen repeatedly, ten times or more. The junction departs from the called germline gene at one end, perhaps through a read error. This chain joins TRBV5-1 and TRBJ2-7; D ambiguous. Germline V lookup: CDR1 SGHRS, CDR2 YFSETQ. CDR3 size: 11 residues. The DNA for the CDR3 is TGTGCCAGCAGCCAAGACTACGAGCAGTACTTC. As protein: CASSQDYEQYF.

CDR3 bases: TGTGCCAGCTCACGGCAGCGGATCACCGGGGAGCTGTTTTTT. Its protein is CASSRQRITGELFF. J is TRBJ2-2 and V is TRBV18; a weak D match, TRBD2 (5 bases). Germline loops: CDR1 KGHSH, CDR2 LQKENI. This CDR3 is built from 14 residues. The V end lost 4 bases, the J end lost 4 bases, and 10 bases lay between the germline ends.

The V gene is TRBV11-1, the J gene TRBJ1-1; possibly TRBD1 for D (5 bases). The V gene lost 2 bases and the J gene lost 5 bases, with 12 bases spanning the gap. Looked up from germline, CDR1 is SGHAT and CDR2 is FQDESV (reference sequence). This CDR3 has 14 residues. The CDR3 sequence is CASSLRRGGTEAFF. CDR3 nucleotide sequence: TGTGCCAGCAGCTTAAGGAGGGGTGGGACTGAAGCTTTCTTT.

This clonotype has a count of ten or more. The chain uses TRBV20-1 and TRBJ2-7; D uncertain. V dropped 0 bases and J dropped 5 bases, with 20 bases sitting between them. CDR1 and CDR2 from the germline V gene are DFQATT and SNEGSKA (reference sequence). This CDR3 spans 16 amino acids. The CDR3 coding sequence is TGCAGTGCTAGAGATATGAGAGGTACCGCCGTCCACGAGCAGTACTTC. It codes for CSARDMRGTAVHEQYF.

CDR3 bases: TGCGCCAGCGGAAGACCCCGGGAGGTCTACGAGCAGTACTTC. Amino acid sequence: CASGRPREVYEQYF. The V gene is TRBV10-1, the J gene TRBJ2-7; 7 nucleotides agree with TRBD2. In germline, CDR1 is WNHNN, CDR2 SYGVQD (reference sequence). V gave up 8 bases and J gave up 3 bases; unmatched junction bases: 10. The CDR3 runs 14 residues.